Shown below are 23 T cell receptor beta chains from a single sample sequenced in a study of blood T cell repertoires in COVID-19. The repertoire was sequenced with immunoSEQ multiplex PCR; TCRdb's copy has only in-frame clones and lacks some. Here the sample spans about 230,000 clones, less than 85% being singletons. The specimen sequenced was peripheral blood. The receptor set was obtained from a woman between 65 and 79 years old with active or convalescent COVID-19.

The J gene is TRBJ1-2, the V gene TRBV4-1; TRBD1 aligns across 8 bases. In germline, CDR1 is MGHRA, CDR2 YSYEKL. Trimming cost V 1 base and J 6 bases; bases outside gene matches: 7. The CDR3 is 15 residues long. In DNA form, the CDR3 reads TGCGCCAGCAGCCAAGGACAGGGGTGGGTAGATGGCTACACCTTC. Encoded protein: CASSQGQGWVDGYTF.

CDR3 residues: CASSWGQAYGYTF. CDR3 in DNA: TGTGCCAGCAGCTGGGGACAGGCCTATGGCTACACCTTC. The chain uses TRBV28 and TRBJ1-2; TRBD1 aligns across 8 bases. The CDR3 has 13 amino acids. Per the germline V gene, CDR1 is MDHEN and CDR2 is SYDVKM. The J segment lost 4 bases and the V segment lost 6 bases, leaving 4 bases of the junction unmatched.

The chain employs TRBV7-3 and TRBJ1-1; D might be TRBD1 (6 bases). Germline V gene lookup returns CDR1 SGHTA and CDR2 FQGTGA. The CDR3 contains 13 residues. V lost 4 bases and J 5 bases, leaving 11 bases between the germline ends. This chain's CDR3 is CASSSQGSTEAFF. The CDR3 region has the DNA TGTGCCAGCAGCTCACAGGGAAGTACTGAAGCTTTCTTT.

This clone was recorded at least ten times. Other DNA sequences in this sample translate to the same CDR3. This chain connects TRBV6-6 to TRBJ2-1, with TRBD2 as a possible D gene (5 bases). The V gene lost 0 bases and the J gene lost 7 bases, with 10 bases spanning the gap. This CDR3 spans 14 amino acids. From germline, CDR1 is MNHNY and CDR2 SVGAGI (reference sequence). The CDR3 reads CASSYSRVYNEQFF. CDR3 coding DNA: TGTGCCAGCAGTTACTCGCGGGTCTATAATGAGCAGTTCTTC.

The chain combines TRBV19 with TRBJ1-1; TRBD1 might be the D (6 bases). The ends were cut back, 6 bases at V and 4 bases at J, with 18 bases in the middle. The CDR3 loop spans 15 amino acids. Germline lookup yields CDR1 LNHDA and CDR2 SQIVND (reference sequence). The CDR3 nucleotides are TGTGCCAGTAGCGGGGGGCCCGAAGGGATCACTGAAGCTTTCTTT. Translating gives CASSGGPEGITEAFF.

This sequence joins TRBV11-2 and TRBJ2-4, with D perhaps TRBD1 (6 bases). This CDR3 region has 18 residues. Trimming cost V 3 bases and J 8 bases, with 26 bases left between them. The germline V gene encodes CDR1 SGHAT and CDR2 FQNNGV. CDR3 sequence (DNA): TGTGCCAGCAGCTTGGGCAGCTTCATTGAGGAAGCAGGGGACATTCAGTACTTC. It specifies CASSLGSFIEEAGDIQYF.

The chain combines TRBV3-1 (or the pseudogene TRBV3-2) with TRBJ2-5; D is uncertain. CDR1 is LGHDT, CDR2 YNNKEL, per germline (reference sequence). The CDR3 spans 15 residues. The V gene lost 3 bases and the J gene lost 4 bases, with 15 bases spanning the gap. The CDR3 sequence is CASSHFANTPETQYF. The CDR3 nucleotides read TGTGCCAGCAGCCATTTCGCCAATACTCCAGAGACCCAGTACTTC.

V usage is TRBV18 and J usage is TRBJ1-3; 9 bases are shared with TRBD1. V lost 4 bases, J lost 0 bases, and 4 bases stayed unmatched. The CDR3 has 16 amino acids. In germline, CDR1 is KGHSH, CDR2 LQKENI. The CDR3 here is CASSLGTGPSGNTIYF. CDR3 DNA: TGTGCCAGCTCACTCGGGACAGGGCCCTCTGGAAACACCATATATTTT.

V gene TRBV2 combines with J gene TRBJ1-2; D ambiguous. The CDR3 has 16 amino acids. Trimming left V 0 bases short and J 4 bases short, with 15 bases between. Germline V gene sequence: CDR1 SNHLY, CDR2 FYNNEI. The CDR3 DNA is TGTGCCAGCAGTGAAGCAGTTTGGAACGGACTCTATGGCTACACCTTC. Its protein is CASSEAVWNGLYGYTF. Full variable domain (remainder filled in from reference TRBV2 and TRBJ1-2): EPEVTQTPSHQVTQMGQEVILRCVPISNHLYFYWYRQILGQKVEFLVSFYNNEISEKSEIFDDQFSVERPDGSNFTLKIRSTKLEDSAMYFCASSEAVWNGLYGYTFGSGTRLTVV.

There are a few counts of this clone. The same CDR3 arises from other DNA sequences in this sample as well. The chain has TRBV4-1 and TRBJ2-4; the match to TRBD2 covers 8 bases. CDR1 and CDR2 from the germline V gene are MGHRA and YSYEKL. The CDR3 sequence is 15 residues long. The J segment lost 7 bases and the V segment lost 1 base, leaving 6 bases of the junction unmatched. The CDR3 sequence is CASSQVGGGKNIQYF. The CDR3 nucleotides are TGCGCCAGCAGCCAAGTCGGGGGGGGGAAGAACATTCAGTACTTC.

The CDR3 loop reads CAIRTEPIYGYTF. For the CDR3, the DNA is TGTGCCATCAGGACAGAACCGATCTATGGCTACACCTTC. This chain connects TRBV10-3 to TRBJ1-2, with D perhaps matching TRBD1 (5 bases). CDR3 length: 13 amino acids. V shed 6 bases and J shed 4 bases, with 12 bases lying between them. Per the germline V gene, CDR1 is ENHRY and CDR2 is SYGVKD.

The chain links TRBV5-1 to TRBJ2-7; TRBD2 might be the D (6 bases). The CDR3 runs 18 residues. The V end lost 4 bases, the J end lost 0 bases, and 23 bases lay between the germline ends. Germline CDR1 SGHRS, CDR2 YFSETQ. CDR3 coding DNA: TGCGCCAGCAGCGTGTTGGTCGGTTACCGGGGGAGCTCCTACGAGCAGTACTTC. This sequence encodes CASSVLVGYRGSSYEQYF.

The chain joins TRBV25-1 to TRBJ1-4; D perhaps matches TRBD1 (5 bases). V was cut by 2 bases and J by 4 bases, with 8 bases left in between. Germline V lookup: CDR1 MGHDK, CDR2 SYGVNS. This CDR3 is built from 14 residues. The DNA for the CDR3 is TGTGCCAGCAGTGAAGAGACAGTTAATGAAAAACTGTTTTTT. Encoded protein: CASSEETVNEKLFF.

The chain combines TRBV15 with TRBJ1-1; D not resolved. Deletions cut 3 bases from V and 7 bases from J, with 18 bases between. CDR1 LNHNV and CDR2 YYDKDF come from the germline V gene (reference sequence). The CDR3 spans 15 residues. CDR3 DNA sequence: TGTGCCACCAGCAGGCCCCCCCGCCAAGGGAGTGAAGCTTTCTTT. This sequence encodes CATSRPPRQGSEAFF.

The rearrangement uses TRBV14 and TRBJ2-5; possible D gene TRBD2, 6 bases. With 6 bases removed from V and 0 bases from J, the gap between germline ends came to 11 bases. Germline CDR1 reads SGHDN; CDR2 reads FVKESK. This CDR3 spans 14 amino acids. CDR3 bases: TGTGCCAGCAGTCCGGGACTGTACCAAGAGACCCAGTACTTC. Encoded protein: CASSPGLYQETQYF.

The CDR3 region has the DNA TGTGCCAGCAGACGCTCCGGGACTAGCGGCATGTACAATGAGCAGTTCTTC. Translation gives CASRRSGTSGMYNEQFF. J is TRBJ2-1 and V is TRBV3-1 (or the pseudogene TRBV3-2); TRBD2 agrees at 11 bases. Unmatched junction bases numbered 11, after V lost 6 bases and J lost 4 bases. CDR3 length: 17 amino acids. In germline, CDR1 is LGHDT, CDR2 YNNKEL (reference sequence).

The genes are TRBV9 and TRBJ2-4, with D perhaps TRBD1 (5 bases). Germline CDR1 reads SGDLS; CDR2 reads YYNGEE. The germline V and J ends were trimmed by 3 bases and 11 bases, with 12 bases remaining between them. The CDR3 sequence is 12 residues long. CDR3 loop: CASSAPLGVQYF. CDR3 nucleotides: TGTGCCAGCAGCGCCCCCCTAGGGGTTCAGTACTTC.

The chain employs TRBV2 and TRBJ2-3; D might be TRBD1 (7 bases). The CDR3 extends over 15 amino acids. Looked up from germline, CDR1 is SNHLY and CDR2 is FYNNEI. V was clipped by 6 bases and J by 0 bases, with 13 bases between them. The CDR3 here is CASSRGTVSTDTQYF. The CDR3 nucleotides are TGTGCCAGCAGCCGGGGGACAGTTAGCACAGATACGCAGTATTTT. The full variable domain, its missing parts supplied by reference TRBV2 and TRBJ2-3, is EPEVTQTPSHQVTQMGQEVILRCVPISNHLYFYWYRQILGQKVEFLVSFYNNEISEKSEIFDDQFSVERPDGSNFTLKIRSTKLEDSAMYFCASSRGTVSTDTQYFGPGTRLTVL.

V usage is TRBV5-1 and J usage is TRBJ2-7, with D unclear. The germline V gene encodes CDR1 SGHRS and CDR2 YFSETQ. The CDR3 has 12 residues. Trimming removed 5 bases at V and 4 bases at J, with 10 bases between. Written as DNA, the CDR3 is TGCGCCAGCAGGCCGGGTAGGTACGAGCAGTACTTC. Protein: CASRPGRYEQYF.

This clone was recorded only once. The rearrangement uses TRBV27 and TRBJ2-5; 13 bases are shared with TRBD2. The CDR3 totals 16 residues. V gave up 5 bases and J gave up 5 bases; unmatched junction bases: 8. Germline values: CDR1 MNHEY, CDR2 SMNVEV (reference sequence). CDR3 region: CASSPLAGGPWETQYF. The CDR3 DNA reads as TGTGCCAGCAGTCCACTAGCGGGAGGGCCGTGGGAGACCCAGTACTTC.

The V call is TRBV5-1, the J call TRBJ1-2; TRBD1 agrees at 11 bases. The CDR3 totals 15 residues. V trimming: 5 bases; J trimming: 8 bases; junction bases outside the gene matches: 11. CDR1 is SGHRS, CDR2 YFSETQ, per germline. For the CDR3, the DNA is TGCGCCAGCAGTCCAGGACAGGGGGCGCTTGGGGGCTACACCTTC. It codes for CASSPGQGALGGYTF. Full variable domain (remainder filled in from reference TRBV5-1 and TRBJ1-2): KAGVTQTPRYLIKTRGQQVTLSCSPISGHRSVSWYQQTPGQGLQFLFEYFSETQRNKGNFPGRFSGRQFSNSRSEMNVSTLELGDSALYLCASSPGQGALGGYTFGSGTRLTVV.

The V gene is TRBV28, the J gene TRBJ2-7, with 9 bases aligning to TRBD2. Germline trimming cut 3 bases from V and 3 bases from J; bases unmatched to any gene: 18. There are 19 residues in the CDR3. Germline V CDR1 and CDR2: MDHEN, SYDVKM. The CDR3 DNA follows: TGTGCCAGCAGTTTCATTATCGGGACTAGCTGGCGGGAAGGCTACGAGCAGTACTTC. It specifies CASSFIIGTSWREGYEQYF.

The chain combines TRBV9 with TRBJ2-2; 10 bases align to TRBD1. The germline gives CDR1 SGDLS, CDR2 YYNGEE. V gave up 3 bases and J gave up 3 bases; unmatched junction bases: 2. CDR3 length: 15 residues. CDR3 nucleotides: TGTGCCAGCAGCGCCGGACAGGGGGACACCGGGGAGCTGTTTTTT. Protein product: CASSAGQGDTGELFF.